Presented here are 24 T cell receptor beta chains from one specimen sequenced in a study of preoperative IRX-2 immunotherapy in early breast cancer. Treatment described: preoperative locoregional IRX-2 cytokine immunotherapy. Clones were sequenced by immunoSEQ multiplex PCR, and TCRdb holds only the in-frame ones, with some missing. The sample carries around 34,000 clones, roughly four fifths recorded once. Sequencing used lymph node tissue, obtained from a patient treated with IRX-2 immunotherapy. Source of these receptors: a human donor with breast cancer.

The count of this clone is one. The chain has TRBV1 and TRBJ1-2; the table's D gene call, TRBD1, was not cross checked with the DNA. TRBV1 is a documented pseudogene. The length of the CDR3 is 16 residues. CDR3 sequence: CASSQTVRQANYGYTF. CDR3 coding DNA: TGCGCCAGCAGCCAGACAGTCCGACAGGCGAACTATGGCTACACCTTC.

This rearrangement joins TRBV28 to TRBJ1-5; 7 bases map to TRBD1. The CDR3 extends over 14 amino acids. J was trimmed by 2 bases and V by 6 bases; bases with no gene match: 4. Germline lookup yields CDR1 MDHEN and CDR2 SYDVKM. CDR3 nucleotide sequence: TGTGCCAGCAGCAGGACAGGCGGCAATCAGCCCCAGCATTTT. As protein: CASSRTGGNQPQHF.

The J gene is TRBJ1-2, the V gene TRBV11-3, with TRBD1 matching 11 bases. CDR1 SGHNT and CDR2 YENEEA come from the germline V gene. The CDR3 has 19 residues. Germline trimming cut 6 bases from V and 3 bases from J; bases unmatched to any gene: 18. CDR3 in DNA: TGTGCCAGCAGTCCCGTGAGAGGGACAGGGGGTGCAGCGGACTATGGCTACACCTTC. Translation gives CASSPVRGTGGAADYGYTF.

In this sample, this clone turned up a few times. V gene TRBV18 combines with J gene TRBJ2-1; D ambiguous. This CDR3 contains 13 residues. Germline V gives CDR1 KGHSH, CDR2 LQKENI. Trimming removed 4 bases at V and 5 bases at J, with 9 bases between. The CDR3 sequence: CASSRLLDNEQFF. In DNA form, the CDR3 reads TGTGCCAGCTCACGTCTTCTGGACAATGAGCAGTTCTTC.

This clone was observed a handful of times. This rearrangement joins TRBV15 to TRBJ1-4, with a weak D call TRBD1 (5 bases). The germline gives CDR1 LNHNV, CDR2 YYDKDF (reference sequence). The CDR3 consists of 15 residues. V gave up 0 bases and J gave up 8 bases, with 13 bases separating them. This CDR3 reads CATSREQGLDEKLFF. The CDR3 DNA sequence: TGTGCCACCAGCAGAGAGCAGGGACTAGACGAAAAACTGTTTTTT.

The rearrangement links TRBV15 to TRBJ2-2; D is possibly TRBD2 (6 bases). The CDR3 contains 15 residues. V was clipped by 0 bases and J by 5 bases, with 10 bases between them. The germline V gene encodes CDR1 LNHNV and CDR2 YYDKDF (reference sequence). The CDR3 loop reads CATSRDWAGTGELFF. CDR3 sequence (DNA): TGTGCCACCAGCAGAGATTGGGCGGGGACCGGGGAGCTGTTTTTT.

V usage is TRBV5-1 and J usage is TRBJ2-7; D ambiguous. Germline lookup yields CDR1 SGHRS and CDR2 YFSETQ. V was cut by 4 bases and J by 3 bases, with 14 bases left in between. This CDR3 region has 14 residues. DNA for the CDR3: TGCGCCAGCAGCAGAACTCAGGCCGGCTACGAGCAGTACTTC. Its protein product is CASSRTQAGYEQYF.

This chain links TRBV4-1 with TRBJ2-7; D may be TRBD2 (6 bases). CDR1 is MGHRA and CDR2 is YSYEKL in the germline V gene. The CDR3 is 16 amino acids. Between the trimmed V and J ends, which lost 0 bases and 3 bases, there was a span of 15 bases. CDR3 bases: TGCGCCAGCAGCCAAGACCCCCGGGGGAGTAACTACGAGCAGTACTTC. Translation gives CASSQDPRGSNYEQYF.

This chain connects TRBV28 to TRBJ1-4; possible D gene TRBD1, 5 bases. The V gene's germline CDR1 is MDHEN and CDR2 SYDVKM. The CDR3 is made up of 12 amino acids. Between the trimmed V and J ends, which lost 6 bases and 7 bases, there was a span of 9 bases. The CDR3 loop reads CASSRDPEKLFF. CDR3 DNA sequence: TGTGCCAGCAGCCGGGACCCTGAAAAACTGTTTTTT. The complete variable domain, with remaining parts taken from reference TRBV28 and TRBJ1-4, reads DVKVTQSSRYLVKRTGEKVFLECVQDMDHENMFWYRQDPGLGLRLIYFSYDVKMKEKGDIPEGYSVSREKKERFSLILESASTNQTSMYLCASSRDPEKLFFGSGTQLSVL.

This chain connects TRBV13 to TRBJ1-2, with 8 nucleotides matching TRBD1. Germline trimming cut 1 base from V and 4 bases from J; bases unmatched to any gene: 5. Germline loops: CDR1 PRHDT, CDR2 FYEKMQ (reference sequence). The CDR3 contains 15 residues. In DNA, the CDR3 is TGTGCCAGCAGCTTAGAGGACAGGGACGTCTATGGCTACACCTTC. It encodes CASSLEDRDVYGYTF.

This sequence joins TRBV19 and TRBJ1-1; 8 bases are shared with TRBD1. Germline V CDR1 and CDR2: LNHDA, SQIVND (reference sequence). The trim removed 1 base at V and 5 bases at J, leaving 6 bases unmatched. The CDR3 contains 15 residues. The CDR3 sequence is CASSIVQGAPTEAFF. CDR3 coding DNA: TGTGCCAGTAGTATAGTCCAGGGGGCGCCGACTGAAGCTTTCTTT.

J is TRBJ1-5 and V is TRBV6-8; 9 nucleotides agree with TRBD1. The CDR3 runs to 15 residues. CDR1 is MNHGY and CDR2 is SAAAGT in the germline V gene. Trimming removed 5 bases from V and 5 bases from J; junction bases left unmatched: 7. The CDR3 protein is CASSPGTGPHQPQHF. The CDR3 bases are TGTGCCAGCAGTCCCGGGACAGGGCCCCATCAGCCCCAGCATTTT.

This clone turned up a few times. This chain connects TRBV15 to TRBJ2-2; D gene ambiguous. CDR1 is LNHNV and CDR2 is YYDKDF in the germline V gene (reference sequence). V dropped 2 bases and J dropped 7 bases, with 11 bases sitting between them. The CDR3 sequence is 14 residues long. The CDR3: CATSRPSFFGELFF. CDR3 in DNA: TGTGCCACCAGCAGACCTTCTTTCTTCGGGGAGCTGTTTTTT.

The V call is TRBV30, the J call TRBJ2-1; D is possibly TRBD2 (5 bases). Between the trimmed V and J ends, which lost 0 bases and 7 bases, there was a span of 7 bases. CDR3 length: 12 amino acids. Germline V gene lookup returns CDR1 GTSNPN and CDR2 SVGIG (reference sequence). The CDR3 bases are TGTGCCTGGAGTGTACGAGGGAATGAGCAGTTCTTC. Protein: CAWSVRGNEQFF.

The chain joins TRBV19 to TRBJ1-2; TRBD1 might be the D (5 bases). The CDR3 runs to 17 residues. Per the germline V gene, CDR1 is LNHDA and CDR2 is SQIVND (reference sequence). V lost 9 bases and J 5 bases, leaving 28 bases between the germline ends. DNA for the CDR3: TGTGCCAGCCGAAAGAAGGACAAGGCGTTTTTTGGGTATGGCTACACCTTC. Amino acid sequence: CASRKKDKAFFGYGYTF.

The genes are TRBV11-3 and TRBJ2-7, with D possibly being TRBD1 or TRBD2 (5 bases each). The CDR3 totals 15 residues. Germline assignment: CDR1 SGHNT and CDR2 YENEEA. The germline V and J ends were trimmed by 5 bases and 0 bases, with 14 bases remaining between them. The CDR3 bases are TGTGCCAGCAGCAAAACCGGGACGGACTCCTACGAGCAGTACTTC. Translation: CASSKTGTDSYEQYF.

The chain employs TRBV4-1 and TRBJ2-1, with 7 bases lining up with TRBD2. Germline CDR1 MGHRA, CDR2 YSYEKL. CDR3 size: 14 residues. Trimming took 0 bases from V and 9 from J; bases not matched to a gene: 5. The chain's CDR3 is CASSQDHWGGEQFF. CDR3 nucleotides: TGCGCCAGCAGCCAAGATCATTGGGGGGGTGAGCAGTTCTTC.

The chain recombines TRBV6-1 with TRBJ2-7, with D perhaps matching TRBD2 (5 bases). The CDR3 consists of 17 residues. Per germline, CDR1 MNHNS and CDR2 SASEGT. Trimming pared 1 base from V and 6 bases from J, leaving 22 bases between. The CDR3 protein is CASSEEGGSGWVGEQYF. The CDR3 DNA reads TGTGCCAGCAGTGAAGAAGGAGGATCTGGCTGGGTGGGCGAGCAGTACTTC.

The chain recombines TRBV5-1 with TRBJ1-4, with TRBD1 matching 7 bases. This CDR3 has 15 residues. Germline V gene data show CDR1 as SGHRS and CDR2 as YFSETQ. The V and J ends lost 5 bases and 4 bases, in that order; junction bases with no gene match: 8. The CDR3: CASRLGQAGNEKLFF. CDR3 nucleotides: TGCGCCAGCAGATTAGGACAGGCGGGTAATGAAAAACTGTTTTTT.

The chain uses TRBV7-6 and TRBJ1-5; possible D gene TRBD1, 6 bases. The germline CDR1 and CDR2 sequences are SGHVS and FNYEAQ. V lost 5 bases, J lost 6 bases, and 17 bases lay in between. The CDR3 has 15 residues. CDR3 coding DNA: TGTGCCAGCAGCCCCACGAGAGGGGGGGCTCAGCCCCAGCATTTT. Translating gives CASSPTRGGAQPQHF.

V and J are TRBV7-7 and TRBJ2-2, with a tentative D call TRBD1 (6 bases). The CDR3 length is 16 residues. Germline lookup yields CDR1 SSHAT and CDR2 FNYEAQ (reference sequence). V lost 4 bases and J 8 bases, leaving 20 bases between the germline ends. In nucleotides, the CDR3 is TGTGCCAGCAGCTCTGACAGGTTCTCCGGTCTGGGGGAGCTGTTTTTT. It is translated as CASSSDRFSGLGELFF.

This clone was seen once. This chain links TRBV10-1 with TRBJ1-4; D is ambiguous. The CDR3 has 15 amino acids. Germline V gene lookup returns CDR1 WNHNN and CDR2 SYGVQD (reference sequence). With 6 bases removed from V and 9 bases from J, the gap between germline ends came to 20 bases. In DNA, the CDR3 is TGCGCCAGCAGAGCTGCAAGCCGGCCACAGAAAAAACTGTTTTTT. Translated, it gives CASRAASRPQKKLFF.

The CDR3 DNA follows: TGTGCCAGCTCACAATTTACAGGTGACGATAATTCACCCCTCCACTTT. It codes for CASSQFTGDDNSPLHF. This chain uses TRBV18 with TRBJ1-6; D possibly corresponds to TRBD1 (5 bases). This CDR3 spans 16 amino acids. Trimming removed 4 bases at V and 5 bases at J, with 15 bases between. CDR1 is KGHSH, CDR2 LQKENI, per germline.

J is TRBJ2-1 and V is TRBV7-5; the D call TRBD2 from the table was never checked on the DNA. TRBV7-5 is reported as a pseudogene. The CDR3 consists of 14 residues. CDR3 region: CASNYLAGVDEQFF. The CDR3, as DNA: TGTGCCAGCAACTACTTGGCGGGAGTAGACGAGCAGTTCTTC.